The present T cell receptor beta chain was sequenced within a study of control samples from healthy donors and cancer patients. The repertoire was sequenced with immunoSEQ multiplex PCR; TCRdb's copy has only in-frame clones and lacks some. The sample has approximately 58,000 clones, about nine tenths seen once; the top ten hold roughly an eighth. Germline-derived CDR1 and CDR2 are MNHEY and SVGEGT. V gave up 6 bases and J gave up 8 bases, with 19 bases separating them. CDR3 size: 14 residues. Sequencing input: PBMCs. The rearrangement joins TRBV6-2 or TRBV6-3 to TRBJ1-2; D is possibly TRBD1 (5 bases). The sequence derives from a man aged 55 to 70 with head and neck cancer. The DNA of the CDR3 is TGTGCCAGCAGCCCCGGGACGGCGGCGTCGGGCTACACCTTC. Translated: CASSPGTAASGYTF.